The TCR beta chain described here comes from a study of identical twins. TCRdb used MiXCR to reprocess the 5' RACE reads, holding one entry per CDR3 protein. The sample contains around 490,000 distinct CDR3 sequences, roughly an eighth of which appear only once. Looked up from germline, CDR1 is MNHEY and CDR2 is SMNVEV (reference sequence). After removal of 3 bases from V and 6 bases from J, the junction contained 9 bases not matched to a gene. The length of the CDR3 is 16 residues. This clonotype was seen many times. The same specimen was also included in a second study, on yellow fever vaccine responses in identical twins.

The chain recombines TRBV27 with TRBJ2-1; the match to TRBD2 covers 9 bases. This clonotype was obtained from a woman younger than 35 in good health. Sequencing was performed on CD4+ T cells sorted from blood. This CDR3 reads CASSFKAGGDRNEQFF. The CDR3 DNA reads as TGTGCCAGCAGTTTTAAGGCGGGAGGGGACCGCAATGAGCAGTTCTTC.